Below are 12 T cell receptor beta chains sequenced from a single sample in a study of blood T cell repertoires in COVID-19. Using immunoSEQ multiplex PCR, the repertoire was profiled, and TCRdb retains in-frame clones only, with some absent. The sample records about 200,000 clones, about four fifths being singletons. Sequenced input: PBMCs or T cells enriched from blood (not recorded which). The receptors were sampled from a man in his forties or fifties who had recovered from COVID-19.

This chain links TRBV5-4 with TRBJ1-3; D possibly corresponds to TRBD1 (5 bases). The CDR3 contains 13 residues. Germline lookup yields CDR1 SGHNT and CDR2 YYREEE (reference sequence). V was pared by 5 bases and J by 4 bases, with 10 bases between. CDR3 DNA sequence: TGTGCCAGCAGACCTCGGGGGGGAAACACCATATATTTT. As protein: CASRPRGGNTIYF.

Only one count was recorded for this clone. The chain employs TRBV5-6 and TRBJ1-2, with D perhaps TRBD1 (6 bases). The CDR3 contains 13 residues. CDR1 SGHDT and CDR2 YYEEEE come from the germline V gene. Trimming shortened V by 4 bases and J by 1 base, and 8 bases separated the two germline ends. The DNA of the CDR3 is TGTGCCAGCAGCCCAGGGGTTAACTATGGCTACACCTTC. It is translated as CASSPGVNYGYTF.

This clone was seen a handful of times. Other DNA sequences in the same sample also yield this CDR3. CDR3 DNA sequence: TGTGCCAGCAGTTACGCGGTGAACACTGAAGCTTTCTTT. This sequence encodes CASSYAVNTEAFF. The rearrangement joins TRBV6-5 to TRBJ1-1; D gene uncertain. Germline V gene lookup returns CDR1 MNHEY and CDR2 SVGAGI. The V gene lost 2 bases and the J gene lost 0 bases, with 4 bases spanning the gap. The CDR3 extends over 13 amino acids.

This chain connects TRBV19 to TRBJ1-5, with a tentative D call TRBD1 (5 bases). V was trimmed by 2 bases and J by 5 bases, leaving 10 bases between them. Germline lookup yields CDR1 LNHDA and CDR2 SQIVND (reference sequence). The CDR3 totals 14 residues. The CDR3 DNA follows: TGTGCCAGTAGTATATCAGGGTTCGATCAGCCCCAGCATTTT. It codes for CASSISGFDQPQHF.

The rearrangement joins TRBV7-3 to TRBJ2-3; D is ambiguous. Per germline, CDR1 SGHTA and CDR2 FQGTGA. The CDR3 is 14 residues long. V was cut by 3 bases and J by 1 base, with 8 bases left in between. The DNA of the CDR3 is TGTGCCAGCAGCTTGAACATCGGCACAGATACGCAGTATTTT. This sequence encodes CASSLNIGTDTQYF.

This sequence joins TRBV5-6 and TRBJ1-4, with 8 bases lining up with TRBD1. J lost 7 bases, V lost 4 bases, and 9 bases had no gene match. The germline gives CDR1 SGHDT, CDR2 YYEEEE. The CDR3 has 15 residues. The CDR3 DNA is TGTGCCAGCAGCGGAACAGGGGGACCTGGTGAAAAACTGTTTTTT. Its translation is CASSGTGGPGEKLFF.

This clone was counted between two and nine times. CDR3 bases: TGTGCCACCAGTTCCGGGACTAGCGGGAGAGTCTCCTACAATGAGCAGTTCTTC. Translation: CATSSGTSGRVSYNEQFF. The rearrangement uses TRBV24-1 and TRBJ2-1; 14 positions match TRBD2. This CDR3 contains 18 residues. Germline CDR1 and CDR2: KGHDR and SFDVKD. V was clipped by 6 bases and J by 0 bases; unmatched bases: 6.

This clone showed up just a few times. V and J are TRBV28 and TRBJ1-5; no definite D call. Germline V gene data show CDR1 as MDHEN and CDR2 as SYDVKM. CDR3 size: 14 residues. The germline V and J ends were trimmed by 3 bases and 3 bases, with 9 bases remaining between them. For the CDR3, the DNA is TGTGCCAGCAGTTTTTTACAGCTCAATCAGCCCCAGCATTTT. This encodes CASSFLQLNQPQHF.

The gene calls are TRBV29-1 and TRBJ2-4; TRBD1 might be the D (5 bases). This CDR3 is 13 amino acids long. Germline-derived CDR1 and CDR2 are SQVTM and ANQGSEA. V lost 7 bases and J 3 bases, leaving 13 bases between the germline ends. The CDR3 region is CSAVDTGKNIQYF. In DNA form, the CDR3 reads TGCAGCGCTGTGGACACAGGCAAAAACATTCAGTACTTC.

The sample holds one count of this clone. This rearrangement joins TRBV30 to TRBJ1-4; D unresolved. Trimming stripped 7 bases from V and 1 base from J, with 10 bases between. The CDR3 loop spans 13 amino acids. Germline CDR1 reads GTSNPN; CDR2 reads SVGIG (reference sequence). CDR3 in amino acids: CALAFGTNEKLFF. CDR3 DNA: TGTGCCTTGGCTTTTGGAACTAATGAAAAACTGTTTTTT.

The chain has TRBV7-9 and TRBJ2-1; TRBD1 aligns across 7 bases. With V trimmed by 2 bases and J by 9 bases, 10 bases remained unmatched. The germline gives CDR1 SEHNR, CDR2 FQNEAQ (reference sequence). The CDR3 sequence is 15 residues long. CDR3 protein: CASSLWDSWKGEQFF. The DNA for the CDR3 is TGTGCCAGCAGCTTATGGGACAGCTGGAAAGGTGAGCAGTTCTTC.

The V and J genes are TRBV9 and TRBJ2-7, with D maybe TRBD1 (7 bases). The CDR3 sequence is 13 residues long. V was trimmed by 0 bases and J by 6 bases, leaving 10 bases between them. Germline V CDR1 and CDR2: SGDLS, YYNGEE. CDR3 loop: CASSVGQGGEQYF. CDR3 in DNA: TGTGCCAGCAGCGTAGGGCAGGGGGGCGAGCAGTACTTC.